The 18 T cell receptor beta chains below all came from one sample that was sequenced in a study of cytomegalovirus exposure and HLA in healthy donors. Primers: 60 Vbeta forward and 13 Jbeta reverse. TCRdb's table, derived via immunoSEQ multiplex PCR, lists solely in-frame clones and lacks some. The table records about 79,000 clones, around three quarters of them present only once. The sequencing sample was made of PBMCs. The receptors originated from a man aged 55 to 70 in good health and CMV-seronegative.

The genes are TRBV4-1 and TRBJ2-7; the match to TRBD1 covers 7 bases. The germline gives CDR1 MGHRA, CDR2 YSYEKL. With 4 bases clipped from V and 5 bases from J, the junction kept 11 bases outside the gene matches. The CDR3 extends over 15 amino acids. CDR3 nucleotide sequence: TGCGCCAGCAGCCTTCGACAGGGCGGTCCGAACGAGCAGTACTTC. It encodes CASSLRQGGPNEQYF.

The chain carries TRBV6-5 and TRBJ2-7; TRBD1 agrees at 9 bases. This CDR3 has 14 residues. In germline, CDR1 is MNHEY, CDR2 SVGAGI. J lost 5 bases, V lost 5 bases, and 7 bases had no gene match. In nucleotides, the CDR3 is TGTGCCAGCAGTCCCGGGACAGGGAAACACGAGCAGTACTTC. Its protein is CASSPGTGKHEQYF.

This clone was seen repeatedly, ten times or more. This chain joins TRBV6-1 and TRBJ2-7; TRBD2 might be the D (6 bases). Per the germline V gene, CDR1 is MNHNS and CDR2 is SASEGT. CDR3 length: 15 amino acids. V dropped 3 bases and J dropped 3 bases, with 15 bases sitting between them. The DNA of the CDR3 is TGTGCCAGCAGTGAGGGGTTTGGGGGAGGCTACGAGCAGTACTTC. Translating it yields CASSEGFGGGYEQYF.

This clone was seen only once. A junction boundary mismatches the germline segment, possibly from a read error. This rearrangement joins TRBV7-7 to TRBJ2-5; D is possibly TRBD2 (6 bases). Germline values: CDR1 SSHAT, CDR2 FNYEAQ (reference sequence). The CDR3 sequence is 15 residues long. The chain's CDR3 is CASSLAAGWQETQYF. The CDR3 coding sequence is TGTGCTAGCAGCTTAGCCGCGGGGTGGCAAGAGACCCAGTACTTC.

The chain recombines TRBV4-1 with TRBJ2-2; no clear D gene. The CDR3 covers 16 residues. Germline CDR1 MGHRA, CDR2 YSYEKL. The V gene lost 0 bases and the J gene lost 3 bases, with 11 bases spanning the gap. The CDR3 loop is CASSQDPTYYTGELFF. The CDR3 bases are TGCGCCAGCAGCCAAGATCCTACCTACTACACCGGGGAGCTGTTTTTT.

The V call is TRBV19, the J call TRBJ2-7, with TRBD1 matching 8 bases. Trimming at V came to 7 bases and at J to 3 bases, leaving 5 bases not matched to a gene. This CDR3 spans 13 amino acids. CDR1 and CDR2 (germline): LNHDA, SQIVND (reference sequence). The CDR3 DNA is TGTGCCAGTAAGGAGACAGGGGACTACGAGCAGTACTTC. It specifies CASKETGDYEQYF.

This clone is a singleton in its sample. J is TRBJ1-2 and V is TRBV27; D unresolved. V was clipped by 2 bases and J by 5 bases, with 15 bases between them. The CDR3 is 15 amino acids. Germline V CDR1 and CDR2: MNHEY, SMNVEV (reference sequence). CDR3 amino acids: CASSLNPPDKYGYTF. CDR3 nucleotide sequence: TGTGCCAGCAGTTTAAACCCCCCAGATAAGTATGGCTACACCTTC.

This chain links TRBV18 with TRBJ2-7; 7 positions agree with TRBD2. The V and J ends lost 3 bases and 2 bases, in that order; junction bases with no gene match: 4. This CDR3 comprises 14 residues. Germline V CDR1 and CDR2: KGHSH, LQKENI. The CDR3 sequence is CASSPTSLAYEQYF. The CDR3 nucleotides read TGTGCCAGCTCACCGACTAGCCTCGCCTACGAGCAGTACTTC. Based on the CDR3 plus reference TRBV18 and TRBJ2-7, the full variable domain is NAGVMQNPRHLVRRRGQEARLRCSPMKGHSHVYWYRQLPEEGLKFMVYLQKENIIDESGMPKERFSAEFPKEGPSILRIQQVVRGDSAAYFCASSPTSLAYEQYFGPGTRLTVT.

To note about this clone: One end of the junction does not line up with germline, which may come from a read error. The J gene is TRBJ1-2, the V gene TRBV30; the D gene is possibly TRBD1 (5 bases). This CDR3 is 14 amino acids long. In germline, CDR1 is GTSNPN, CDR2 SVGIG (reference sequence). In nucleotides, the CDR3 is TGTGCCTGGAGTGTAATAGGGGTGGGGTATCGCTACCCCTTC. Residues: CAWSVIGVGYRYPF.

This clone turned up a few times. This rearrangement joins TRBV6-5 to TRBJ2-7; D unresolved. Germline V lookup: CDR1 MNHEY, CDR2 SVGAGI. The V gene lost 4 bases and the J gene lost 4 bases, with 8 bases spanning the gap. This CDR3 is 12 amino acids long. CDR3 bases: TGTGCCAGCAGTTCTAACGGTTACGAGCAGTACTTC. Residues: CASSSNGYEQYF.

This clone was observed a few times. CDR3 nucleotides: TGTGCCAGCAGCTTAGTACTGGGCGCCCAAGAGACCCAGTACTTC. Residues: CASSLVLGAQETQYF. The V call is TRBV7-2, the J call TRBJ2-5; D remains unclear. The CDR3 totals 15 residues. V was clipped by 1 base and J by 1 base, with 10 bases between them. Per germline, CDR1 SGHTA and CDR2 FQGNSA.

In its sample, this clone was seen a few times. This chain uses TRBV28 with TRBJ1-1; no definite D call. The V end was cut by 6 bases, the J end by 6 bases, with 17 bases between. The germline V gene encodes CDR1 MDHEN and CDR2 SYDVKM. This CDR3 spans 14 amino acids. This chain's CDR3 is CASRMSGGPAEAFF. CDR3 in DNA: TGTGCCAGCAGAATGTCTGGAGGGCCCGCTGAAGCTTTCTTT.

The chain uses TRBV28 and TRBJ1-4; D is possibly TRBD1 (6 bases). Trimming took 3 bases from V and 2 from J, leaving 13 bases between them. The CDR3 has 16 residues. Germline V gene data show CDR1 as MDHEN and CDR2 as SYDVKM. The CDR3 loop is CASSFNPGATNEKLFF. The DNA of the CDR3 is TGTGCCAGCAGTTTTAACCCAGGGGCGACTAATGAAAAACTGTTTTTT. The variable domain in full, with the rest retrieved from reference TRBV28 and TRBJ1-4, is DVKVTQSSRYLVKRTGEKVFLECVQDMDHENMFWYRQDPGLGLRLIYFSYDVKMKEKGDIPEGYSVSREKKERFSLILESASTNQTSMYLCASSFNPGATNEKLFFGSGTQLSVL.

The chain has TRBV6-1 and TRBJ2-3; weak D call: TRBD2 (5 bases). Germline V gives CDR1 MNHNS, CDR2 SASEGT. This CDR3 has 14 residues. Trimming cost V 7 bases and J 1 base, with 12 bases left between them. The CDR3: CASKGSRGTDTQYF. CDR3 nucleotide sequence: TGTGCCAGCAAAGGGTCGCGGGGCACAGATACGCAGTATTTT.

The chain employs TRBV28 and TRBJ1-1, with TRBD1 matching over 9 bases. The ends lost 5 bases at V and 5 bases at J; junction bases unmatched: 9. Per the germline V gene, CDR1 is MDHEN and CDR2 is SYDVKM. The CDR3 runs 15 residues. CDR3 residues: CASSEQGASRTEAFF. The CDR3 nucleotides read TGTGCCAGCAGTGAACAGGGGGCTAGTAGGACTGAAGCTTTCTTT.

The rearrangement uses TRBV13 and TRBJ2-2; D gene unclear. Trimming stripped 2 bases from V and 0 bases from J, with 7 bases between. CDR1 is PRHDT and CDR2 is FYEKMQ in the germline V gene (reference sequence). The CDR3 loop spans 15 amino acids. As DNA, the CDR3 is TGTGCCAGCAGCTTATGGCAGACGAACACCGGGGAGCTGTTTTTT. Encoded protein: CASSLWQTNTGELFF.

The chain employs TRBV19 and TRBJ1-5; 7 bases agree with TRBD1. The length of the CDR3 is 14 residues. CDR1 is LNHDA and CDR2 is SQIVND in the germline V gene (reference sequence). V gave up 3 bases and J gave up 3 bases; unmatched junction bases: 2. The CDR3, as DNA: TGTGCCAGTAGTATCGGACAGGACAATCAGCCCCAGCATTTT. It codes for CASSIGQDNQPQHF.

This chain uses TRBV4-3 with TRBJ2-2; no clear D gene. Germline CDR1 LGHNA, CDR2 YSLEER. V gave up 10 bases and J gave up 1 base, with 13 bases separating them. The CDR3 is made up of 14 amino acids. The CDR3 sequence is CATERNRNTGELFF. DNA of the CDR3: TGCGCCACCGAACGGAACAGGAACACCGGGGAGCTGTTTTTT.